This T cell receptor beta chain was sequenced during a study of OX40 agonist ivuxolimab in advanced cancers. As for the study in general: Dose-escalation patients suffered from hepatocellular carcinoma, melanoma, renal cell or head and neck cancer. Study conclusions and caveats: Clonal expansion was seen in CD4+ and CD8+ blood T cells by week 6 at 0.1 to 3.0 mg/kg.

Method: immunoSEQ multiplex PCR; TCRdb's copy keeps in-frame clones and lacks some. The sample consists of roughly 56,000 clones, about four fifths of them appearing once. The V end lost 5 bases, the J end lost 12 bases, and 8 bases lay between the germline ends. CDR1 and CDR2 (germline): MNHEY, SVGAGI. The CDR3 is 11 amino acids. Note on this clone: Its antigen is unknown.

The sequence came from an adult with an advanced solid tumor such as melanoma, head and neck, liver or kidney cancer. Here the sequenced sample was CD4+ or CD8+ T cells sorted from blood, taken in a trial of the OX40 agonist ivuxolimab. V and J are TRBV6-5 and TRBJ1-6; D remains unclear. The chain's CDR3 is CASSPDIPLHF. CDR3 coding DNA: TGTGCCAGCAGTCCTGATATACCCCTCCACTTT.